The 9 T cell receptor beta chains below come from one sample, sequenced in a study of response to subunit inactivated influenza vaccine. TCRdb re-called the RT-PCR reads with MiXCR, one entry per CDR3 protein. The sample carries roughly 500,000 distinct CDR3 sequences, 16% recorded once. The specimen comprised CD4+ T cells sorted from PBMCs, sampled approximately 25 months after vaccination. The receptors shown here come from a man aged 45 to 70 who received an inactivated influenza vaccine.

This chain joins TRBV4-2 and TRBJ2-5; 7 positions match TRBD1. The germline CDR1 and CDR2 sequences are LGHNA and YNFKEQ. J lost 1 base, V lost 2 bases, and 1 base had no gene match. This CDR3 has 14 residues. The CDR3 bases are TGTGCCAGCAGCCAACGGGACAGCCAAGAGACCCAGTACTTC. Translation gives CASSQRDSQETQYF.

This clonotype was detected once. The chain has TRBV4-2 and TRBJ2-1; D call uncertain. Germline V gene lookup returns CDR1 LGHNA and CDR2 YNFKEQ. V shed 4 bases and J shed 5 bases, with 9 bases lying between them. This CDR3 spans 13 amino acids. CDR3 sequence: CASSRRQDNEQFF. Here the CDR3 DNA reads TGTGCCAGCAGCCGCCGCCAAGACAATGAGCAGTTCTTC.

This clonotype showed up just a few times. The chain has TRBV6-1 and TRBJ2-5; no reliable D call. Trimming removed 2 bases at V and 2 bases at J, with 15 bases between. Germline lookup yields CDR1 MNHNS and CDR2 SASEGT. The CDR3 runs to 16 residues. CDR3 bases: TGTGCCAGCAGTGAATTCGGAGTAAGAGCGCAAGAGACCCAGTACTTC. Protein product: CASSEFGVRAQETQYF.

The V and J genes are TRBV20-1 and TRBJ2-4; TRBD1 matches at 9 bases. Germline CDR1 DFQATT, CDR2 SNEGSKA (reference sequence). Trimming at V came to 6 bases and at J to 5 bases, leaving 8 bases not matched to a gene. The CDR3 covers 14 residues. CDR3 loop: CSAAPGQGENIQYF. The CDR3 nucleotides are TGCAGTGCCGCCCCGGGACAGGGAGAAAACATTCAGTACTTC.

Here the CDR3 DNA reads TGCGCCAGCAGCTTGGCGATAGCGGGAGGGCCAGATACGCAGTATTTT. It specifies CASSLAIAGGPDTQYF. The chain recombines TRBV5-1 with TRBJ2-3, with TRBD2 matching 11 bases. CDR1 is SGHRS, CDR2 YFSETQ, per germline. V lost 0 bases, J lost 4 bases, and 4 bases stayed unmatched. CDR3 size: 16 residues.

This clonotype was recorded many times. The chain combines TRBV5-6 with TRBJ2-1; 8 positions match TRBD1. The J segment lost 7 bases and the V segment lost 1 base, leaving 7 bases of the junction unmatched. Germline V gene sequence: CDR1 SGHDT, CDR2 YYEEEE. The CDR3 totals 15 residues. The CDR3 sequence: CASSLWQGAWNEQFF. The CDR3 DNA sequence: TGTGCCAGCAGCTTGTGGCAGGGGGCGTGGAATGAGCAGTTCTTC.

The V and J genes are TRBV6-1 and TRBJ2-6, with a possible D match to TRBD2 (5 bases). Germline lookup yields CDR1 MNHNS and CDR2 SASEGT. V dropped 5 bases and J dropped 4 bases, with 12 bases sitting between them. The CDR3 is 15 amino acids. The CDR3 DNA reads as TGTGCCAGCAGTCCTCAAGGACTGGGGGCCAACGTCCTGACTTTC. It is translated as CASSPQGLGANVLTF.

CDR3 residues: CASSYGRKNTEAFF. The CDR3, as DNA: TGTGCCAGCAGTTATGGCAGAAAGAACACTGAAGCTTTCTTT. This chain connects TRBV6-2 or TRBV6-3 to TRBJ1-1, with D unclear. Trimming stripped 3 bases from V and 1 base from J, with 9 bases between. CDR1 MNHEY and CDR2 SVGEGT come from the germline V gene. This CDR3 comprises 14 residues.

This clonotype was seen a handful of times. The J gene is TRBJ2-2, the V gene TRBV18, with D possibly being TRBD1 (6 bases). Trimming took 3 bases from V and 7 from J, leaving 9 bases between them. Germline V gene data show CDR1 as KGHSH and CDR2 as LQKENI. This CDR3 is 13 amino acids long. CDR3 region: CASSPGGHGELFF. CDR3 nucleotide sequence: TGTGCCAGCTCACCTGGGGGCCACGGGGAGCTGTTTTTT.